The T cell receptor beta chain under discussion was sequenced for a study of control samples from healthy donors and cancer patients. Repertoires were generated with immunoSEQ multiplex PCR, while TCRdb's copy carries only in-frame clones and drops some. The table lists 75,000 to 100,000 clones, approximately 86% of them singletons, with roughly 1.2% in the top ten. V was trimmed by 0 bases and J by 0 bases, leaving 8 bases between them. CDR3 length: 16 amino acids. The germline CDR1 and CDR2 sequences are LNHNV and YYDKDF (reference sequence). V and J are TRBV15 and TRBJ1-4, with D perhaps matching TRBD1 (5 bases). The sequenced sample consisted of blood. This clonotype was obtained from a woman between 50 and 59 years old in good health. The CDR3 loop is CATSRDRGATNEKLFF. CDR3 nucleotide sequence: TGTGCCACCAGCAGAGATAGGGGTGCAACTAATGAAAAACTGTTTTTT.